The entry below describes one TCR beta chain. Its antigen is as yet unknown. The data are from a study of T cells after yellow fever vaccination. 5'RACE template switching generated TCR cDNA, adding a universal primer site and UMIs. A single record per CDR3 protein comes from TCRdb applying MiXCR to the 5' RACE reads. The table shows 300,000 to 400,000 distinct CDR3 sequences, with about 10% occurring only once. This CDR3 is built from 17 residues. Germline V gene data show CDR1 as KGHSH and CDR2 as LQKENI. J was trimmed by 6 bases and V by 2 bases; bases with no gene match: 9. General study findings and limits: Repertoires obtained by FACS sorting could include abundant clonotypes that entered as contaminants from the bulk population.

The sequenced sample was CD4+ T cells sorted from PBMCs, obtained 45 days after the yellow fever booster vaccination. This chain connects TRBV18 to TRBJ2-2, with TRBD2 identical over 10 bases. The sequence was collected from a man between 18 and 29 years old who received the YFV17D yellow fever vaccine. The chain's CDR3 is CASSPRGPGLASGELFF. Here the CDR3 DNA reads TGTGCCAGCTCACCAAGGGGACCGGGACTAGCGTCCGGGGAGCTGTTTTTT.